What follows are 11 T cell receptor beta chains derived from one specimen sequenced in a study of T cells in Graves' hyperthyroidism and ophthalmopathy. From RNA transcripts, TCR beta CDR3 regions were amplified. A first-round RT-PCR of the TCR CDR3 used the HTBI primer set. TCRdb independently ran MiXCR on the multiplex PCR reads; one entry per CDR3 protein. This sample has over 650,000 distinct CDR3 sequences; about 45% occur once, and the top ten carry about 7%. Source material: peripheral blood or thyroid tissue (not recorded which). These receptors came from an adult man with Graves' disease, either hyperthyroidism or ophthalmopathy (not recorded which).

This clonotype occurred once. This could be a read error, since a much larger clone is one nucleotide away. V usage is TRBV24-1 and J usage is TRBJ2-5; D is unresolved. V was pared by 5 bases and J by 0 bases, with 9 bases between. Germline loops: CDR1 KGHDR, CDR2 SFDVKD. The CDR3 is 14 residues long. The DNA of the CDR3 is TGTGCCACCAGTGGTATGGGGAACCAAGAGACCCAGTACTTC. As protein: CATSGMGNQETQYF.

The count of this clonotype is one. Sequence at one end of the junction differs from germline and may be a read error. The genes are TRBV7-7 and TRBJ2-5; TRBD1 matches at 10 bases. The length of the CDR3 is 16 residues. The germline CDR1 and CDR2 sequences are SSHAT and FNYEAQ (reference sequence). The DNA for the CDR3 is TGTGCTAGCAGCTTAGACGGCCCGGGACAGGGGGAGACCCAGTACTTC. It translates to CASSLDGPGQGETQYF.

Worth noting for this clonotype: At one of its ends the junction is not consistent with the germline gene, which may arise from a read error. The V gene is TRBV2, the J gene TRBJ2-7; the D is unclear. The V gene's germline CDR1 is SNHLY and CDR2 FYNNEI. This CDR3 is 11 amino acids long. The CDR3 sequence: CASSLGINHHF. The CDR3, as DNA: TGTGCCAGCAGTTTAGGTATCAACCATCACTTC.

This clonotype was found many times. The rearrangement uses TRBV10-3 and TRBJ2-7; 12 positions match TRBD1. From germline, CDR1 is ENHRY and CDR2 SYGVKD. V lost 4 bases and J lost 6; bases outside the gene matches: 7. This CDR3 is built from 15 residues. The CDR3 nucleotides are TGTGCCATCAGTGCGCCGGGACAGGGGGCGGGCGAGCAGTACTTC. It yields the protein CAISAPGQGAGEQYF.

The J gene is TRBJ1-6, the V gene TRBV7-8; 10 nucleotides match TRBD1. The CDR3 loop spans 20 amino acids. Losses at the gene ends were 3 bases for V and 1 base for J; bases not matched to a gene: 12. CDR1 SGHVS and CDR2 FQNEAQ come from the germline V gene. The chain's CDR3 is CASSFRGRPGQGSYNSPLHF. CDR3 bases: TGTGCCAGCAGCTTTAGGGGGAGGCCGGGACAGGGGTCCTATAATTCACCCCTCCACTTT.

The rearrangement joins TRBV18 to TRBJ2-5; the D gene is possibly TRBD1 (5 bases). Between the trimmed V and J ends, which lost 0 bases and 5 bases, there was a span of 13 bases. The CDR3 length is 15 residues. CDR1 KGHSH and CDR2 LQKENI come from the germline V gene. The CDR3 DNA reads TGTGCCAGCTCACCACCGTTCCAGGGCCAGGAGACCCAGTACTTC. Translation: CASSPPFQGQETQYF.

The V gene is TRBV5-1, the J gene TRBJ1-1, with 8 nucleotides matching TRBD1. The V segment lost 2 bases and the J segment 12 bases; nucleotides outside the gene matches: 15. Per germline, CDR1 SGHRS and CDR2 YFSETQ. CDR3 size: 15 residues. For the CDR3, the DNA is TGCGCCAGCAGCTTCGGACAGGGAGAAACGGGAATAACTTTCTTT. It yields the protein CASSFGQGETGITFF.

This chain joins TRBV7-3 and TRBJ2-5; weak D call: TRBD1 (5 bases). Trimming took 1 base from V and 4 from J, leaving 22 bases between them. The V gene's germline CDR1 is SGHTA and CDR2 FQGTGA. The CDR3 spans 18 residues. The CDR3 is CASSLSPLTAILLETQYF. CDR3 DNA sequence: TGTGCCAGCAGCTTAAGTCCGTTGACAGCGATACTACTAGAGACCCAGTACTTC.

The chain links TRBV19 to TRBJ1-1, with D perhaps TRBD1 (6 bases). CDR1 is LNHDA, CDR2 SQIVND, per germline (reference sequence). The CDR3 length is 14 residues. Trimming removed 5 bases at V and 5 bases at J, with 15 bases between. The CDR3 DNA is TGTGCCAGTAGTCCAACAGGGAGGCGGACTGAAGCTTTCTTT. It encodes CASSPTGRRTEAFF.

This clonotype was recorded at least ten times. The chain links TRBV7-6 to TRBJ1-3, with a tentative D call TRBD1 (6 bases). Per germline, CDR1 SGHVS and CDR2 FNYEAQ. Deletions cut 1 base from V and 2 bases from J, with 12 bases between. The CDR3 is 16 amino acids. The CDR3 DNA is TGTGCCAGCAGCTTAGGGGTACAGGGAACTGGAAACACCATATATTTT. As protein: CASSLGVQGTGNTIYF.

The genes are TRBV29-1 and TRBJ2-7; TRBD1 matches at 7 bases. Germline V gives CDR1 SQVTM, CDR2 ANQGSEA. This CDR3 is 14 amino acids long. V was pared by 8 bases and J by 3 bases, with 13 bases of the junction left unmatched. The CDR3 DNA reads as TGCAGCTCGGATACCGGGACAGCATACTACGAGCAGTACTTC. Protein sequence: CSSDTGTAYYEQYF.